What follows is one TCR beta chain and its context. The sample originates from a study of blood T cell repertoires in COVID-19. Original processing methods: Researchers report that nucleated cell counts were estimated from reference gene primer amplification. Using immunoSEQ multiplex PCR, the repertoire was profiled, and TCRdb retains in-frame clones only, with some absent. The V and J calls and clone size were taken over from that table, and D and trimming were inferred from the DNA. The sample yields some 300,000 clones, around 90% seen once. This CDR3 is built from 17 residues. The V gene's germline CDR1 is MNHNS and CDR2 SASEGT. V lost 4 bases and J lost 0, with 16 bases in between.

The chain recombines TRBV6-1 with TRBJ1-5; D uncertain. Input material: PBMCs or T cells enriched from blood (not recorded which). The clonotype originates from a woman aged 25 to 39 who had recovered from COVID-19. The CDR3: CASSGHLAHHSNQPQHF. CDR3 DNA sequence: TGTGCCAGCAGTGGACACCTGGCTCACCATAGCAATCAGCCCCAGCATTTT.